These 6 T cell receptor beta chains came from one sample sequenced in a study of PD-1 blockade in classical Hodgkin lymphoma. Profiled with immunoSEQ multiplex PCR; TCRdb holds only in-frame clones, not every one. This sample has over 75,000 clones, with about nine tenths found just once. The time point denotes: cycle 4 day 1 (C4D1), after more than 5 weeks of nivolumab. There was relapse after autologous stem cell transplantation in every patient, and there was variation in brentuximab vedotin exposure. This material consisted of peripheral blood mononuclear cells (PBMCs), taken before the fourth cycle of nivolumab. The receptors originated from a human donor with classical Hodgkin lymphoma.

CDR3 sequence: CAWGQGSRGYTF. The CDR3 nucleotides are TGTGCCTGGGGACAGGGGTCGCGCGGCTACACCTTC. The chain combines TRBV30 with TRBJ1-2, with 9 bases that match TRBD1. The V gene's germline CDR1 is GTSNPN and CDR2 SVGIG (reference sequence). The CDR3 length is 12 residues. V lost 5 bases to trimming and J lost 8 bases; unmatched junction nucleotides: 6.

The gene calls are TRBV4-1 and TRBJ1-5; 9 positions agree with TRBD1. J gave up 6 bases and V 6 bases, and 9 bases lay outside the gene matches. CDR1 and CDR2 (germline): MGHRA, YSYEKL. The CDR3 is 15 residues long. CDR3 sequence: CASSYGQGSGQPQHF. CDR3 coding DNA: TGCGCCAGCAGTTACGGACAGGGGTCGGGTCAGCCCCAGCATTTT.

The rearrangement links TRBV7-9 to TRBJ1-1; weak D call: TRBD1 (5 bases). Trimming removed 3 bases at V and 7 bases at J, with 18 bases between. Germline values: CDR1 SEHNR, CDR2 FQNEAQ (reference sequence). The CDR3 sequence is 15 residues long. The CDR3 nucleotides read TGTGCCAGCAGCTTGACCGGGGGAGGGTTGATTGAAGCTTTCTTT. Protein product: CASSLTGGGLIEAFF. Using reference TRBV7-9 and TRBJ1-1 for the parts outside the CDR3, the full variable domain is DTGVSQNPRHKITKRGQNVTFRCDPISEHNRLYWYRQTLGQGPEFLTYFQNEAQLEKSRLLSDRFSAERPKGSFSTLEIQRTEQGDSAMYLCASSLTGGGLIEAFFGQGTRLTVV.

The chain employs TRBV11-3 and TRBJ2-2; TRBD2 is a possible D gene (6 bases). V was pared by 1 base and J by 1 base, with 16 bases between. The CDR3 loop spans 18 amino acids. Germline V gives CDR1 SGHNT, CDR2 YENEEA. CDR3: CASSLVGWGRRNTGELFF. CDR3 nucleotides: TGTGCCAGCAGCTTAGTTGGATGGGGGAGGAGGAACACCGGGGAGCTGTTTTTT.

This clone was observed a handful of times. The rearrangement links TRBV30 to TRBJ1-6, with no clear D. CDR1 and CDR2 (germline): GTSNPN, SVGIG (reference sequence). Between the trimmed V and J ends, which lost 0 bases and 10 bases, there was a span of 13 bases. CDR3 length: 14 amino acids. The CDR3 nucleotides read TGTGCCTGGAGTGTACGTACGGGAGGGTCACCCCTCCACTTT. Amino acids: CAWSVRTGGSPLHF.

Notes on this clone: The sample holds other DNA sequences that translate to the same CDR3. This chain uses TRBV30 with TRBJ1-5, with D uncertain. CDR1 is GTSNPN and CDR2 is SVGIG in the germline V gene (reference sequence). Trimming took 2 bases from V and 0 from J, leaving 5 bases between them. The CDR3 extends over 13 amino acids. CDR3 in DNA: TGTGCCTGGAGTCCGGGTAGCAATCAGCCCCAGCATTTT. This sequence encodes CAWSPGSNQPQHF.